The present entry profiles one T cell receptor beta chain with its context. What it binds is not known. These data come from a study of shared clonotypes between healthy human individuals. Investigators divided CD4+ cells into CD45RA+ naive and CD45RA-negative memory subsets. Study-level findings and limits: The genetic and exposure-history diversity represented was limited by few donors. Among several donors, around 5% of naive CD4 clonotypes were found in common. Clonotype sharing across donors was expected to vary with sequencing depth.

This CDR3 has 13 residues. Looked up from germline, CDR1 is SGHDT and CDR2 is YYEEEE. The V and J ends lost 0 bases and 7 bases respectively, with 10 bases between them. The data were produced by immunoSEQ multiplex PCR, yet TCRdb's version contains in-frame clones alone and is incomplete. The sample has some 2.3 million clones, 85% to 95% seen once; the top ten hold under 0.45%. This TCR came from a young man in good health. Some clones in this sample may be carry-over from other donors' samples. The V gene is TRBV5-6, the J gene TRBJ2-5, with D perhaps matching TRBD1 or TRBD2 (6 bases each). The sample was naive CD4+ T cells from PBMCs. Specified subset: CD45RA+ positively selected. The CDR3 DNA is TGTGCCAGCAGCTTGGCACAGGGAGGGACCCAGTACTTC. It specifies CASSLAQGGTQYF. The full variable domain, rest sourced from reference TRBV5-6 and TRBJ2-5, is DAGVTQSPTHLIKTRGQQVTLRCSPKSGHDTVSWYQQALGQGPQFIFQYYEEEERQRGNFPDRFSGHQFPNYSSELNVNALLLGDSALYLCASSLAQGGTQYFGPGTRLLVL.